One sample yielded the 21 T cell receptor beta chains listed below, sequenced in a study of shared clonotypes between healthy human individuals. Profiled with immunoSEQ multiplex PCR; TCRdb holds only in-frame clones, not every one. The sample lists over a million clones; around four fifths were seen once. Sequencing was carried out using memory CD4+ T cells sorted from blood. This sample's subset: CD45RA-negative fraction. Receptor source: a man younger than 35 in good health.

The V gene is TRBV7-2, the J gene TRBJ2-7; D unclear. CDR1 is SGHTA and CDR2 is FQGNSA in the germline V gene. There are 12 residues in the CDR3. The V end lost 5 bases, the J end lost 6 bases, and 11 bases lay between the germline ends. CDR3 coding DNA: TGTGCCAGCAGCGACAAAAGGGCCGAGCAGTACTTC. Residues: CASSDKRAEQYF.

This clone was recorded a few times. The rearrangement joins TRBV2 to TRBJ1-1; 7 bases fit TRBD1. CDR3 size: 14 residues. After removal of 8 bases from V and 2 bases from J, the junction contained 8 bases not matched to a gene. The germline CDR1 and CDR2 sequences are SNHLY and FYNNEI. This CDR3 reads CASDTGTANTEAFF. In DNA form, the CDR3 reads TGTGCCAGCGATACCGGGACAGCAAACACTGAAGCTTTCTTT.

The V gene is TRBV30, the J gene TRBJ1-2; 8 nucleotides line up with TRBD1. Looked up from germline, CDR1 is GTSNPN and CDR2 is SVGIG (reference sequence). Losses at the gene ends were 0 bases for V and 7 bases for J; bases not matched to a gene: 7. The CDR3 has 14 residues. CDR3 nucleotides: TGTGCCTGGAGTGTACAGGGGGTGGGCGGTGGCTACACCTTC. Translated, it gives CAWSVQGVGGGYTF.

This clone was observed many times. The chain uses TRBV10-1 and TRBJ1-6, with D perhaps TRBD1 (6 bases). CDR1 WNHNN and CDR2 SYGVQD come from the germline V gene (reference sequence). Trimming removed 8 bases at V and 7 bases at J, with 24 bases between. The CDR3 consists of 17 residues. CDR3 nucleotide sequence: TGCGCCAGCGAGGGGGGGGGTTCCGGGGCTGGAAATTCACCCCTCCACTTT. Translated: CASEGGGSGAGNSPLHF.

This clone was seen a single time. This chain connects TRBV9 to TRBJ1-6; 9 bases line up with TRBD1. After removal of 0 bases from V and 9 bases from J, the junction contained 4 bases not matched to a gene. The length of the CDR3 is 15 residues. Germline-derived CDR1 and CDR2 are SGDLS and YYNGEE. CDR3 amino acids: CASSVGGTGPSPLHF. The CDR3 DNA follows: TGTGCCAGCAGCGTAGGGGGGACAGGGCCTTCACCCCTCCACTTT.

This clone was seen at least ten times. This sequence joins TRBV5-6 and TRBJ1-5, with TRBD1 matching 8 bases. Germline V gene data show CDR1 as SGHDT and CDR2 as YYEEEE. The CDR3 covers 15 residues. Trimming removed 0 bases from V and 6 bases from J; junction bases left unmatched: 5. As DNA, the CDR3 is TGTGCCAGCAGCTTGGGGACAGGGAAGGGTCAGCCCCAGCATTTT. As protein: CASSLGTGKGQPQHF.

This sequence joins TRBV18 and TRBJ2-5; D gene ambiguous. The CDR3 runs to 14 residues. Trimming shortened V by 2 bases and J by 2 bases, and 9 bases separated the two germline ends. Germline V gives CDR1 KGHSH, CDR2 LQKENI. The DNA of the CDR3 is TGTGCCAGCTCACCATTAGGTGGACAAGAGACCCAGTACTTC. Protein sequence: CASSPLGGQETQYF.

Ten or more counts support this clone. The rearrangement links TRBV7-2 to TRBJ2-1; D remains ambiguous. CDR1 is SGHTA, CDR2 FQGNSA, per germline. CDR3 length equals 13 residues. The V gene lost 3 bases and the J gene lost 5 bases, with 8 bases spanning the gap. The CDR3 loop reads CASSFNRDNEQFF. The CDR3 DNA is TGTGCCAGCAGCTTTAACCGGGACAATGAGCAGTTCTTC.

The CDR3 reads CASSGGQWTQYF. CDR3 nucleotides: TGCGCCAGCAGCGGGGGACAGTGGACGCAGTATTTT. The chain has TRBV10-1 and TRBJ2-3, with TRBD1 as a possible D gene (7 bases). Between the trimmed V and J ends, which lost 6 bases and 9 bases, there was a span of 13 bases. The CDR3 loop spans 12 amino acids. Per germline, CDR1 WNHNN and CDR2 SYGVQD (reference sequence).

The CDR3 loop is CATRTGRRELFF. The CDR3, as DNA: TGTGCCACCCGGACAGGTCGAAGGGAGCTGTTTTTT. The chain couples TRBV6-5 to TRBJ2-2; 7 bases are shared with TRBD1. This CDR3 is built from 12 residues. The V gene's germline CDR1 is MNHEY and CDR2 SVGAGI. Losses at the gene ends were 10 bases for V and 9 bases for J; bases not matched to a gene: 8.

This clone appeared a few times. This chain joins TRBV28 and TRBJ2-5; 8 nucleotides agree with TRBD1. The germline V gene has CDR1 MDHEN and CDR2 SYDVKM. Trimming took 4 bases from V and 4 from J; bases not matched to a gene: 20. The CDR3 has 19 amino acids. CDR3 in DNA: TGTGCCAGCAGTTCCCGAATTAACCGGGACAGGACCCGAAGAGAGACCCAGTACTTC. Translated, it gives CASSSRINRDRTRRETQYF.

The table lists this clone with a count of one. This CDR3 reads CATSRDRTLNYGYTF. In nucleotides, the CDR3 is TGTGCCACCAGCAGAGATAGGACCCTCAACTATGGCTACACCTTC. J is TRBJ1-2 and V is TRBV15, with D unresolved. Germline V lookup: CDR1 LNHNV, CDR2 YYDKDF (reference sequence). The CDR3 is made up of 15 amino acids. The V end lost 0 bases, the J end lost 2 bases, and 10 bases lay between the germline ends.

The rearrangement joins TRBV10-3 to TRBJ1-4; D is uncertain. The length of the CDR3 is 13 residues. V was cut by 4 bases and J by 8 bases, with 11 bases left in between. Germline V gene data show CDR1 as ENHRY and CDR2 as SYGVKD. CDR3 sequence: CAISGGMREKLFF. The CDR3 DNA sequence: TGTGCCATCAGTGGAGGCATGAGAGAAAAACTGTTTTTT.

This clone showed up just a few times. CDR3: CASSRNPRTSGSRETQYF. The CDR3 coding sequence is TGTGCCAGCAGTAGAAACCCCCGGACTAGCGGGAGTAGAGAGACCCAGTACTTC. V and J are TRBV7-2 and TRBJ2-5; 13 nucleotides line up with TRBD2. V was pared by 6 bases and J by 4 bases, with 14 bases of the junction left unmatched. Per germline, CDR1 SGHTA and CDR2 FQGNSA. CDR3 length: 18 residues.

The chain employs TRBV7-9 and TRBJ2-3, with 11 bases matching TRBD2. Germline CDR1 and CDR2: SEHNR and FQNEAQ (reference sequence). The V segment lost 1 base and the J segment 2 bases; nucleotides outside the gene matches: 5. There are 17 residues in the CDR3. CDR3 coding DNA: TGTGCCAGCAGCTTAGGAGGGACTAGCGGTACCACAGATACGCAGTATTTT. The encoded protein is CASSLGGTSGTTDTQYF.

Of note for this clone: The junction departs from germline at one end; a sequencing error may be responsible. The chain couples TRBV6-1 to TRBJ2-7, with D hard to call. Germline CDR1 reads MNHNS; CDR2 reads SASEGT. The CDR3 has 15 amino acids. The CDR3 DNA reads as TGTGCCATCAGTGAGTCAGGCAGGAGCTCCTACGAGCAGTACTTC. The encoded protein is CAISESGRSSYEQYF.

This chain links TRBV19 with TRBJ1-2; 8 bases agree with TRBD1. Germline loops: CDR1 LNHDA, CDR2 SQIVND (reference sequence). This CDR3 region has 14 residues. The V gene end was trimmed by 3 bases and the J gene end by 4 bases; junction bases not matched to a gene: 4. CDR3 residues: CASSIADRGYGYTF. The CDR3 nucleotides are TGTGCCAGTAGTATCGCTGACAGGGGCTATGGCTACACCTTC.

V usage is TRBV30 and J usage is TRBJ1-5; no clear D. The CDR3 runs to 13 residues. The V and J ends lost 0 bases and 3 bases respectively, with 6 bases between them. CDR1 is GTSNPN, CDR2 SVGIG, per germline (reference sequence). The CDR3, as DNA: TGTGCCTGGAGTGTAGAGGTCAATCAGCCCCAGCATTTT. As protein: CAWSVEVNQPQHF.

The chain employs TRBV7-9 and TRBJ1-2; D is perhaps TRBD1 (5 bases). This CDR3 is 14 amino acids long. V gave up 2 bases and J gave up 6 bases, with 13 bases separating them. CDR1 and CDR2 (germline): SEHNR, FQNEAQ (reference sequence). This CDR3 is CASSLISGIDGYTF. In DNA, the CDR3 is TGTGCCAGCAGCTTAATCTCAGGGATTGATGGCTACACCTTC.

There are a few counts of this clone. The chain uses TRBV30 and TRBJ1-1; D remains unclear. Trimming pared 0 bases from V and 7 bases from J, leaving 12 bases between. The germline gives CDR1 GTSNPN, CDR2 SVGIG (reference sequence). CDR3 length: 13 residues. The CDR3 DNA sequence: TGTGCCTGGAGTGTTAAGAGCTATCATGAAGCTTTCTTT. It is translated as CAWSVKSYHEAFF.

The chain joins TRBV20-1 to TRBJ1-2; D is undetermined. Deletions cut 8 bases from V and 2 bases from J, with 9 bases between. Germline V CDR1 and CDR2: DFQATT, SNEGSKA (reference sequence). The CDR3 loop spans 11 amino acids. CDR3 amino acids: CSTQENYGYTF. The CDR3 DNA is TGCAGTACACAAGAGAACTATGGCTACACCTTC.